Listed here is a single TCR beta chain. This record comes from a study of tumor and adjacent non-tumor tissue in lung cancer. On the study more broadly: On average, productive TCRbeta reads reached about 4.17 million per sample.

The J segment lost 4 bases and the V segment lost 2 bases, leaving 7 bases of the junction unmatched. The length of the CDR3 is 15 residues. The V gene's germline CDR1 is SGHNT and CDR2 YENEEA. TCRbeta libraries were built with three rounds of nested PCR, modified from ARM-PCR. One entry per CDR3 protein results from TCRdb running MiXCR on the multiplex PCR reads. This table holds 120,000 or so distinct CDR3 sequences, 55% to 75% found once. RNA was extracted from bulk tissue without any cell sorting. Donors were chemotherapy-naive, newly diagnosed lung cancer surgical patients in China, August–late 2014.

The TCR originated in a man aged 25 to 40 with non-small cell lung cancer. Input material: lung tumor tissue. The gene calls are TRBV11-3 and TRBJ2-5; 7 bases are a match to TRBD1. The CDR3 DNA follows: TGTGCCAGCAGCTTAACGACAGGGATCGGAGAGACCCAGTACTTC. Translated: CASSLTTGIGETQYF. The variable domain in full, completed from reference TRBV11-3 and TRBJ2-5, reads EAGVVQSPRYKIIEKKQPVAFWCNPISGHNTLYWYLQNLGQGPELLIRYENEEAVDDSQLPKDRFSAERLKGVDSTLKIQPAELGDSAVYLCASSLTTGIGETQYFGPGTRLLVL.